This T cell receptor beta chain was captured by sequencing in a study of blood T cell repertoires in COVID-19. V lost 3 bases and J 4 bases, leaving 13 bases between the germline ends. The CDR3 runs to 15 residues. CDR1 is KGHSH, CDR2 LQKENI, per germline. The assay was immunoSEQ multiplex PCR, and TCRdb's table has in-frame clones only and misses some. The repertoire has fewer than 150,000 clones, about four fifths of them found once; the top ten carry approximately 8.1%. This sequence joins TRBV18 and TRBJ2-1; D perhaps matches TRBD2 (6 bases). This clonotype was sampled from a woman aged 40-49 years with acute or convalescent COVID-19. The sequencing sample was made of peripheral blood. CDR3 loop: CASSPLLGGYNEQFF. CDR3 nucleotides: TGTGCCAGCTCACCTCTGCTGGGGGGATACAATGAGCAGTTCTTC.